This T cell receptor beta chain derives from a study of T cell changes during pregnancy in multiple sclerosis. CDR1 is SEHNR, CDR2 FQNEAQ, per germline (reference sequence). Trimming cost V 0 bases and J 3 bases, with 8 bases left between them. The CDR3 sequence is 14 residues long. Profiled with immunoSEQ multiplex PCR; TCRdb holds only in-frame clones, not every one. Among some 60,000 clones listed, 93% were seen once. The origin of this receptor is a female donor with multiple sclerosis, enrolled in a pregnancy study. The chain employs TRBV7-9 and TRBJ2-5; D gene uncertain. Sequencing was performed on peripheral blood, taken after pregnancy. The CDR3 bases are TGTGCCAGCAGCTTAGCGAGAGACAAAGAGACCCAGTACTTC. It yields the protein CASSLARDKETQYF.